These T cell receptor beta chains were read from a single sample in a study of regulatory T cells in long-lasting Graves disease. TCRdb ran MiXCR on the multiplex PCR reads and lists one entry per CDR3 protein. The sample holds 250,000 or so distinct CDR3 sequences, 18% seen once. These data also formed part of another study, on T cells in Graves' hyperthyroidism and ophthalmopathy.

Source: peripheral blood mononuclear cells (PBMCs), taken at new diagnosis, from a patient treated with antithyroid drugs. The receptors originated from a woman in her thirties with Graves disease. Both conserved end residues are part of each CDR3. The D gene is left open where the match is weak. Size is omitted from some rows. Given values are once, few, many or a class for expanded clones.

CDR3 length,J gene,D gene,clone size,V gene,CDR3 protein,CDR3 DNA
15,TRBJ1-4,NA,few,TRBV27,CASREQGGTNEKLFF,TGTGCCAGCAGAGAACAGGGAGGAACTAATGAAAAACTGTTTTTT
12,TRBJ1-2,NA,few,TRBV12-3/TRBV12-4,CASSLVAGANTF,TGTGCCAGCAGTTTGGTGGCGGGGGCTAACACCTTC
14,TRBJ1-3,NA,few,TRBV14,CASSHRMSGNTIYF,TGTGCCAGCAGCCACCGGATGTCTGGAAACACCATATATTTT
14,TRBJ2-7,TRBD1,many,TRBV20-1,CSAERTGGASEQYF,TGCAGTGCTGAAAGGACAGGGGGCGCTTCGGAGCAGTACTTC
18,TRBJ1-5,NA,many,TRBV12-3/TRBV12-4,CAGHFAQSEVIGNQPQHF,TGTGCCGGCCATTTCGCACAATCGGAGGTTATCGGCAATCAGCCCCAGCATTTT
13,TRBJ1-1,TRBD1,few,TRBV20-1,CSARQGGNTEAFF,TGCAGTGCTAGACAGGGGGGGAACACTGAAGCTTTCTTT
15,TRBJ1-1,NA,many,TRBV12-5,CASGLFRVGNTEAFF,TGTGCTAGTGGTTTGTTCAGGGTCGGGAACACTGAAGCTTTCTTT
15,TRBJ2-7,TRBD1,many,TRBV20-1,CSARVPTGGAREQYF,TGCAGTGCTAGAGTCCCAACAGGGGGAGCGAGGGAGCAGTACTTC
14,TRBJ2-5,NA,many,TRBV7-9,CASSSTVGWETQYF,TGTGCCAGCAGCTCCACAGTGGGGTGGGAGACCCAGTACTTC
14,TRBJ1-1,NA,many,TRBV6-1,CASSRTQAVTEAFF,TGTGCCAGCAGTAGAACGCAGGCTGTCACTGAAGCTTTCTTT
15,TRBJ2-7,NA,many,TRBV6-1,CASSAADGSSYEQYF,TGTGCCAGCAGTGCCGCGGACGGCAGTTCCTACGAGCAGTACTTC
16,TRBJ2-3,NA,many,TRBV5-5,CASSLQWGRSTDTQYF,TGTGCCAGCAGCTTGCAGTGGGGCCGATCCACAGATACGCAGTATTTT
13,TRBJ1-1,NA,many,TRBV19,CASWGDMNTEAFF,TGTGCCAGTTGGGGGGACATGAACACTGAAGCTTTCTTT
13,TRBJ2-5,NA,many,TRBV2,CASIRAGPETQYF,TGTGCCAGCATACGGGCAGGGCCAGAGACCCAGTACTTC
17,TRBJ2-3,NA,NA,TRBV28,CASSLRRAGATTDTQCF,TGTGCCAGCAGTTTAAGAAGGGCAGGGGCGACCACAGATACGCAGTGTTTT
15,TRBJ1-2,TRBD1,many,TRBV3-1,CASSHPQGESYGYTF,TGTGCCAGCAGCCACCCTCAGGGGGAGAGCTATGGCTACACCTTC
14,TRBJ2-3,TRBD1,few,TRBV20-1,CSARGGQGVDTQYF,TGCAGTGCTAGAGGAGGACAGGGAGTAGATACGCAGTATTTT
15,TRBJ2-5,TRBD2,many,TRBV27,CASSFRDSGGETQYF,TGTGCCAGCAGTTTCCGCGACTCGGGGGGGGAGACCCAGTACTTC
13,TRBJ1-2,NA,few,TRBV25-1,CASSTGSAKGYTF,TGTGCCAGCAGCACAGGGAGCGCTAAAGGCTACACCTTC
14,TRBJ2-7,TRBD1,many,TRBV12-3/TRBV12-4,CASSSRTGGSEQYF,TGTGCCAGCAGTTCACGGACAGGGGGGAGCGAGCAGTACTTC
15,TRBJ2-4,NA,few,TRBV4-1,CASKGGGLAKNIQYF,TGCGCCAGCAAAGGTGGGGGACTAGCCAAAAACATTCAGTACTTC
14,TRBJ1-4,TRBD1,many,TRBV7-9,CASRQQGFNEKLFF,TGTGCCAGCAGACAACAGGGGTTTAATGAAAAACTGTTTTTT
13,TRBJ2-1,NA,many,TRBV11-3,CASSLDGGLDRFF,TGTGCCAGCAGCTTAGATGGTGGACTTGATCGGTTCTTC
16,TRBJ2-1,TRBD2,many,TRBV9,CASSVAERGGYNEQFF,TGTGCCAGCAGCGTAGCGGAGCGGGGGGGTTACAATGAGCAGTTCTTC
15,TRBJ2-3,NA,many,TRBV4-1,CASSQDRDPEDTQYF,TGCGCCAGCAGCCAAGATCGAGACCCCGAGGATACGCAGTATTTT
15,TRBJ2-1,NA,many,TRBV24-1,CATSDRGHGDNEQFF,TGTGCCACCAGTGATCGGGGACACGGAGACAATGAGCAGTTCTTC
14,TRBJ2-1,NA,many,TRBV7-2,CASSLPRLPNEQFF,TGTGCCAGCAGCTTACCTCGTTTGCCCAATGAGCAGTTCTTC
15,TRBJ2-5,NA,many,TRBV7-2,CASSLAGPTQETQYF,TGTGCCAGCAGCCTAGCCGGGCCCACCCAAGAGACCCAGTACTTC
13,TRBJ2-5,TRBD1,many,TRBV5-1,CASSLDRGETQYF,TGCGCCAGCAGCCTGGACAGGGGGGAGACCCAGTACTTC